This record looks at one T cell receptor (beta chain) sequence and its context. The antigen is not known. The sample belongs to a study of identical twins. It was template switching that added a universal primer site, and there were unique molecular identifiers on the cDNA. TCRdb recomputed calls from the 5' RACE reads with MiXCR, one row per CDR3 protein. Of more than 200,000 distinct CDR3 sequences listed, more than 13% were seen once; the top ten hold 8.8%. This CDR3 contains 14 residues. V was trimmed by 7 bases and J by 7 bases, leaving 19 bases between them. Germline V CDR1 and CDR2: MNHEY, SMNVEV (reference sequence). The study's findings and limits: In beta out-of-frame sequences, the excess sharing between twins was weaker. There is a chance that invariant MAIT and iNKT cells partially muddied zero-insertion analyses. Donors were not followed over many years; analysis was cross-sectional.

The genes are TRBV27 and TRBJ1-1; possibly TRBD1 for D (6 bases). Source material: memory (CD45RO+) T cells sorted from blood. This receptor was identified in a woman aged 18 to 35 in good health. The DNA of the CDR3 is TGTGCCAGCACCGAAAGGTGGGGGGGCGATGAAGCTTTCTTT. This gives the protein CASTERWGGDEAFF.